This T cell receptor (beta chain) was observed in a study of T-cell memory formation after mild COVID-19. Study as a whole: Largely, the TCR clusters proved donor specific. Study outcomes and limitations: A second wave of clones peaked on day 37, and their SARS-CoV-2 specificity went unconfirmed.

Regarding this clonotype: Its antigen is not known.

TCRdb processed the 5' RACE reads anew with MiXCR; each CDR3 protein has one entry. This sample has 250,000 to 350,000 distinct CDR3 sequences; approximately 19% occur once, and the top ten carry 21%. V was pared by 1 base and J by 1 base, with 6 bases of the junction left unmatched. Germline V gives CDR1 SGHVS, CDR2 FNYEAQ. This CDR3 region has 17 residues. The chain links TRBV7-6 to TRBJ2-3, with TRBD2 matching 9 bases. Sequencing input: PBMCs or a T cell subset sorted from them (not recorded which). The receptor was derived from a man aged 18-30 years who had mild COVID-19 (a few samples of this study predate the infection). Cell type and time point are not known. The CDR3 coding sequence is TGTGCCAGCAGCTTAGGCGGCGGGGGGGCGCGCACAGATACGCAGTATTTT. Translated: CASSLGGGGARTDTQYF.